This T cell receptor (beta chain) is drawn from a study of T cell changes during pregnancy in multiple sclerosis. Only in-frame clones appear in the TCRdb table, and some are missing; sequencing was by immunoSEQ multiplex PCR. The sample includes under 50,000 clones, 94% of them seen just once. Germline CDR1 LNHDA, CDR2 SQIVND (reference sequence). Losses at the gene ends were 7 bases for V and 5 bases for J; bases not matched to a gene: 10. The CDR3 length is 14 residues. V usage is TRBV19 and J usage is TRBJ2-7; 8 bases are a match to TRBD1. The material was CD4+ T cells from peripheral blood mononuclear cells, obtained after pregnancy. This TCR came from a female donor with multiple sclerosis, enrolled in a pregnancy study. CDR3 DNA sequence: TGTGCCAGTACCCCCAAGGACAGGGCCCACGAGCAGTACTTC. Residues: CASTPKDRAHEQYF.